One sample yielded the 20 T cell receptor beta chains listed below, sequenced in a study of early T cells in non-severe SARS-CoV-2 infection. TCRdb processed the 5' RACE reads anew with MiXCR; each CDR3 protein has one entry. The sample shows 85,000 to 100,000 distinct CDR3 sequences, roughly 9.6% of them seen only once. Sequenced material: whole blood. The origin of the receptors is an adult who was a healthcare worker with PCR-confirmed SARS-CoV-2 infection or an uninfected control (not recorded which).

This clonotype was picked up a small number of times. The chain uses TRBV2 and TRBJ2-3; possibly TRBD2 for D (5 bases). The CDR3 contains 13 residues. Between the trimmed V and J ends, which lost 5 bases and 4 bases, there was a span of 10 bases. Germline CDR1 SNHLY, CDR2 FYNNEI. Here the CDR3 DNA reads TGTGCCAGCAGTTTCCGGAGGTCAGATACGCAGTATTTT. It encodes CASSFRRSDTQYF.

This chain joins TRBV9 and TRBJ2-2; no firm D call. This CDR3 contains 15 residues. The V and J ends lost 4 bases and 4 bases respectively, with 14 bases between them. From germline, CDR1 is SGDLS and CDR2 YYNGEE. The chain's CDR3 is CASSLEFTLTGELFF. CDR3 sequence (DNA): TGTGCCAGCAGCCTCGAGTTCACCCTCACCGGGGAGCTGTTTTTT.

The table lists this clonotype with a few counts. The V gene is TRBV7-8, the J gene TRBJ1-2; 8 bases fit TRBD1. V trimming: 0 bases; J trimming: 6 bases; junction bases outside the gene matches: 3. From germline, CDR1 is SGHVS and CDR2 FQNEAQ. This CDR3 spans 14 amino acids. CDR3 bases: TGTGCCAGCAGCTTAGCGGCAGGGGGCGATGGCTACACCTTC. Encoded protein: CASSLAAGGDGYTF.

This clonotype was counted at least ten times. This chain links TRBV20-1 with TRBJ2-7, with 9 bases that match TRBD2. J gave up 4 bases and V 2 bases, and 9 bases lay outside the gene matches. This CDR3 spans 15 amino acids. CDR1 DFQATT and CDR2 SNEGSKA come from the germline V gene (reference sequence). The CDR3 here is CSARRGSGGDYEQYF. CDR3 coding DNA: TGCAGTGCTAGAAGGGGTAGCGGGGGAGATTACGAGCAGTACTTC.

Many counts were recorded for this clonotype. The chain recombines TRBV2 with TRBJ2-1; D is possibly TRBD1 (6 bases). Germline CDR1 and CDR2: SNHLY and FYNNEI. The ends were cut back, 5 bases at V and 3 bases at J, with 14 bases in the middle. The CDR3 spans 15 residues. The CDR3 bases are TGTGCCAGCAGTCTAAGGTTACAGGGCTACAATGAGCAGTTCTTC. This sequence encodes CASSLRLQGYNEQFF.

This clonotype was seen a handful of times. The chain employs TRBV3-1 and TRBJ2-3; a possible D gene is TRBD2 (6 bases). CDR1 is LGHDT, CDR2 YNNKEL, per germline (reference sequence). Trimming stripped 1 base from V and 4 bases from J, with 12 bases between. The length of the CDR3 is 15 residues. The CDR3 DNA reads as TGTGCCAGCAGCCAAGGCAGCGGGTTACCAGATACGCAGTATTTT. It encodes CASSQGSGLPDTQYF.

V is TRBV4-1 and J is TRBJ2-2; 10 positions agree with TRBD1. The CDR3 length is 16 residues. V was pared by 5 bases and J by 3 bases, with 6 bases of the junction left unmatched. CDR1 and CDR2 (germline): MGHRA, YSYEKL. In nucleotides, the CDR3 is TGCGCCAGCAGCGCACCGGGACAGGGGTACACCGGGGAGCTGTTTTTT. Protein: CASSAPGQGYTGELFF.

This clonotype was observed many times. The chain employs TRBV5-1 and TRBJ1-2; D unclear. The CDR3 has 15 amino acids. Trimming pared 4 bases from V and 0 bases from J, leaving 13 bases between. Germline-derived CDR1 and CDR2 are SGHRS and YFSETQ. This CDR3 reads CASSLNPLANYGYTF. Written as DNA, the CDR3 is TGCGCCAGCAGCCTAAACCCCTTAGCTAACTATGGCTACACCTTC.

This clonotype was counted many times. The V gene is TRBV20-1, the J gene TRBJ2-7; the match to TRBD1 covers 7 bases. The CDR3 covers 13 residues. The V segment lost 2 bases and the J segment 2 bases; nucleotides outside the gene matches: 3. Germline lookup yields CDR1 DFQATT and CDR2 SNEGSKA (reference sequence). For the CDR3, the DNA is TGCAGTGCTAGATCGGGACAGACCTACGAGCAGTACTTC. Encoded protein: CSARSGQTYEQYF.

This clonotype was seen at least ten times. J is TRBJ2-3 and V is TRBV12-3 or TRBV12-4; no clear D gene. V gave up 2 bases and J gave up 5 bases, with 11 bases separating them. The CDR3 totals 14 residues. The CDR3 reads CASSLKVLRDTQYF. CDR3 nucleotides: TGTGCCAGCAGTTTAAAGGTCCTACGAGATACGCAGTATTTT.

The chain links TRBV7-9 to TRBJ1-2; 7 bases align to TRBD1. V lost 5 bases to trimming and J lost 4 bases; unmatched junction nucleotides: 7. From germline, CDR1 is SEHNR and CDR2 FQNEAQ (reference sequence). The CDR3 is 14 amino acids. The CDR3 DNA is TGTGCCAGCAGCCAGTCGACAGGGCCCTATGGCTACACCTTC. This translates into CASSQSTGPYGYTF. Filled out from reference TRBV7-9 and TRBJ1-2, the complete variable domain reads DTGVSQNPRHKITKRGQNVTFRCDPISEHNRLYWYRQTLGQGPEFLTYFQNEAQLEKSRLLSDRFSAERPKGSFSTLEIQRTEQGDSAMYLCASSQSTGPYGYTFGSGTRLTVV.

At least ten counts were recorded for this clonotype. V and J are TRBV3-1 and TRBJ1-2; D is ambiguous. The CDR3 totals 14 residues. CDR1 and CDR2 from the germline V gene are LGHDT and YNNKEL (reference sequence). Between the trimmed V and J ends, which lost 6 bases and 10 bases, there was a span of 21 bases. The CDR3 bases are TGTGCCAGCAGTCCTGCGGGCCGAACTATGATCTACACCTTC. This sequence encodes CASSPAGRTMIYTF.

This clonotype was found a few times. The chain's CDR3 is CASTLPYQGAREKLFF. CDR3 DNA sequence: TGCGCCAGCACGCTTCCATATCAGGGGGCCCGGGAAAAACTGTTTTTT. This chain joins TRBV23-1 and TRBJ1-4; 8 bases match TRBD1. TRBV23-1 carries the ORF label, with uncertain function. The CDR3 has 16 amino acids. The trim removed 7 bases at V and 8 bases at J, leaving 15 bases unmatched.

This clonotype came up many times. The chain is built from TRBV6-6 and TRBJ2-1; a weak D match, TRBD1 (5 bases). Deletions cut 6 bases from V and 10 bases from J, with 19 bases between. This CDR3 is built from 14 residues. Germline V gives CDR1 MNHNY, CDR2 SVGAGI (reference sequence). For the CDR3, the DNA is TGTGCCAGCAGCCTAGGGGTCCGTGTGGTGGAGCAGTTCTTC. Its translation: CASSLGVRVVEQFF.

This clonotype was seen only a few times. The rearrangement links TRBV20-1 to TRBJ2-3, with D hard to call. Germline V CDR1 and CDR2: DFQATT, SNEGSKA (reference sequence). V was clipped by 2 bases and J by 5 bases, with 14 bases between them. CDR3 length equals 14 residues. CDR3 residues: CSARLRLGRDTQYF. The DNA of the CDR3 is TGCAGTGCTAGACTTCGACTTGGAAGAGATACGCAGTATTTT.

This clonotype showed up just a few times. The chain links TRBV20-1 to TRBJ2-2; 9 bases fit TRBD1. Germline CDR1 and CDR2: DFQATT and SNEGSKA (reference sequence). V shed 1 base and J 1 base; nucleotides not matched to a gene: 10. CDR3 size: 18 residues. The CDR3 DNA sequence: TGCAGTGCTAGAGGCGTCTCAACGGGACAGGGGAACACCGGGGAGCTGTTTTTT. Translated: CSARGVSTGQGNTGELFF.

The CDR3 region is CASSLGLAGTKHGELFF. DNA of the CDR3: TGTGCCAGCAGCCTCGGACTAGCGGGCACCAAGCACGGGGAGCTGTTTTTT. The rearrangement joins TRBV3-1 to TRBJ2-2; 11 nucleotides match TRBD2. V lost 4 bases, J lost 7 bases, and 11 bases stayed unmatched. Germline V lookup: CDR1 LGHDT, CDR2 YNNKEL (reference sequence). The CDR3 is 17 amino acids.

This clonotype was counted many times. The chain links TRBV4-1 to TRBJ2-7, with D tentatively TRBD2 (5 bases). Germline CDR1 is MGHRA and CDR2 is YSYEKL. V was shortened by 0 bases and J by 3 bases, with 15 bases between the two germline ends. The CDR3 is 16 residues long. Here the CDR3 DNA reads TGCGCCAGCAGCCAAGATGCGGGTGACCGTAGCTACGAGCAGTACTTC. Its translation: CASSQDAGDRSYEQYF.

The rearrangement uses TRBV30 and TRBJ2-7, with 8 bases that match TRBD1. V was clipped by 3 bases and J by 2 bases; unmatched bases: 6. The germline CDR1 and CDR2 sequences are GTSNPN and SVGIG (reference sequence). CDR3 length: 14 residues. The CDR3 spells CAWSRIQGAYEQYF. The CDR3 DNA is TGTGCCTGGAGCCGGATACAGGGGGCCTACGAGCAGTACTTC.

V usage is TRBV6-5 and J usage is TRBJ2-7, with D perhaps matching TRBD1 (6 bases). This CDR3 is 14 amino acids long. The V gene lost 6 bases and the J gene lost 1 base, with 13 bases spanning the gap. Germline CDR1 MNHEY, CDR2 SVGAGI. The CDR3 sequence: CASSPQQGSYEQYF. The CDR3 DNA sequence: TGTGCCAGCAGCCCACAACAGGGTTCCTACGAGCAGTACTTC.